This entry lists 14 T cell receptor beta chains sequenced from one sample in a study of T cells in Graves' hyperthyroidism and ophthalmopathy. The TCR beta CDR3 regions underwent amplification using RNA transcripts as the source. The HTBI primer set drove a first-round RT-PCR of the TCR CDR3. Using its own MiXCR run on the multiplex PCR reads, TCRdb lists one record per CDR3 protein. The profile shows about 510,000 distinct CDR3 sequences, about 45% of them singletons. The sequenced sample was peripheral blood or thyroid tissue (not recorded which). These receptors were collected from an adult woman with Graves' disease, either hyperthyroidism or ophthalmopathy (not recorded which).

This clonotype was observed a handful of times. The rearrangement links TRBV15 to TRBJ2-5, with a tentative D call TRBD1 (6 bases). The CDR3 has 15 amino acids. Trimming removed 1 base from V and 2 bases from J, with 11 bases in between. Germline V gives CDR1 LNHNV, CDR2 YYDKDF (reference sequence). The CDR3 loop is CATSRAQGYQETQYF. Written as DNA, the CDR3 is TGTGCCACCAGCAGAGCACAGGGTTATCAAGAGACCCAGTACTTC.

There are many counts of this clonotype. The genes are TRBV15 and TRBJ1-4; D remains ambiguous. Germline V gene data show CDR1 as LNHNV and CDR2 as YYDKDF (reference sequence). The CDR3 runs 16 residues. Trimming removed 8 bases at V and 0 bases at J, with 16 bases between. CDR3 nucleotides: TGTGCCACCCAATCGCAGGTTGGGACAACTAATGAAAAACTGTTTTTT. As protein: CATQSQVGTTNEKLFF.

Details on this clonotype: A much larger clone is a single base away; this may be a read error. The chain uses TRBV10-2 and TRBJ2-7, with TRBD2 identical over 8 bases. CDR1 WSHSY and CDR2 SAAADI come from the germline V gene. The CDR3 is made up of 14 amino acids. V lost 3 bases, J lost 5 bases, and 6 bases stayed unmatched. CDR3 in DNA: TGCGCCAGCAGTGACAGCGGGAGTGGCCACGAGCAGTACTTC. Translated: CASSDSGSGHEQYF.

This clonotype was detected ten times or more. V is TRBV2 and J is TRBJ1-6; TRBD1 might be the D (5 bases). The CDR3 covers 15 residues. V was cut by 6 bases and J by 9 bases, with 18 bases left in between. CDR1 and CDR2 from the germline V gene are SNHLY and FYNNEI. The CDR3 reads CASREGRAGGSPLHF. In DNA form, the CDR3 reads TGTGCCAGCAGAGAGGGACGGGCGGGAGGTTCACCCCTCCACTTT.

This clonotype showed up many times. V is TRBV2 and J is TRBJ2-2; unclear D gene. In germline, CDR1 is SNHLY, CDR2 FYNNEI. There are 15 residues in the CDR3. Between the trimmed V and J ends, which lost 4 bases and 3 bases, there was a span of 12 bases. The CDR3 is CASSVFSAYTGELFF. The CDR3 nucleotides read TGTGCCAGCAGTGTTTTTTCTGCTTACACCGGGGAGCTGTTTTTT.

As for this clonotype: One junction end disagrees with the germline gene, perhaps due to a read error. The V call is TRBV7-9, the J call TRBJ2-7, with D possibly matching TRBD2 (5 bases). Per the germline V gene, CDR1 is SEHNR and CDR2 is FQNEAQ (reference sequence). The CDR3 spans 16 residues. This CDR3 reads CASSHTVGALAYEQYF. The CDR3 DNA reads as TGCGCCAGCAGCCACACGGTGGGAGCGCTAGCCTACGAGCAGTACTTC.

CDR3 nucleotide sequence: TGTGCCAGCAGCTTAACGGATAGAACTGAAGCTTTCTTT. Its protein is CASSLTDRTEAFF. V is TRBV7-3 and J is TRBJ1-1; D gene ambiguous. This CDR3 region has 13 residues. Germline V CDR1 and CDR2: SGHTA, FQGTGA. Trimming left V 0 bases short and J 5 bases short, with 7 bases between.

The chain joins TRBV7-9 to TRBJ2-6; TRBD1 matches at 12 bases. The CDR3 totals 17 residues. V lost 6 bases and J lost 1; bases outside the gene matches: 4. Germline V gives CDR1 SEHNR, CDR2 FQNEAQ (reference sequence). The CDR3 region has the DNA TGTGCCAGCAGGGCGGGACAGGGGGCATCTGGGGCCAACGTCCTGACTTTC. The encoded protein is CASRAGQGASGANVLTF.

The chain is built from TRBV7-9 and TRBJ2-5; no clear D. Per germline, CDR1 SEHNR and CDR2 FQNEAQ (reference sequence). V lost 2 bases and J 7 bases, leaving 20 bases between the germline ends. The CDR3 runs 16 residues. CDR3 residues: CASSLSGARRRVTQYF. CDR3 nucleotide sequence: TGTGCCAGCAGCTTATCAGGAGCACGAAGAAGGGTGACCCAGTACTTC.

As regards this clonotype: An end of the junction does not agree with germline; a read error may underlie this. This chain joins TRBV5-5 and TRBJ1-3, with D possibly matching TRBD1 (6 bases). The CDR3 runs 14 residues. Germline V gene data show CDR1 as SGHKS and CDR2 as YYEKEE (reference sequence). The CDR3 sequence: CASSLQGTGSTIYF. CDR3 in DNA: TGTGCCAGCAGCTTGCAGGGGACTGGAAGCACCATATATTTT. Looking up the rest from reference TRBV5-5 and TRBJ1-3 gives the full variable domain: DAGVTQSPTHLIKTRGQQVTLRCSPISGHKSVSWYQQVLGQGPQFIFQYYEKEERGRGNFPDRFSARQFPNYSSELNVNALLLGDSALYLCASSLQGTGSTIYFGEGSWLTVV.

V and J are TRBV5-1 and TRBJ2-7; no reliable D call. The CDR3 runs to 13 residues. Germline V gene sequence: CDR1 SGHRS, CDR2 YFSETQ. V was cut by 2 bases and J by 2 bases, with 8 bases left in between. CDR3 in DNA: TGCGCCAGCAGCTTAGAACGGCCCTACGAGCAGTACTTC. Translating gives CASSLERPYEQYF.

The chain is built from TRBV11-2 and TRBJ1-2, with 7 positions matching TRBD1. V shed 4 bases, J shed 0 bases, and the junction held 5 bases outside the gene matches. The CDR3 is made up of 15 amino acids. The germline CDR1 and CDR2 sequences are SGHAT and FQNNGV. CDR3 protein: CASSSPGQTNYGYTF. The CDR3 coding sequence is TGTGCCAGCAGCTCCCCGGGACAGACTAACTATGGCTACACCTTC. The complete variable domain, with remaining parts taken from reference TRBV11-2 and TRBJ1-2, reads EAGVAQSPRYKIIEKRQSVAFWCNPISGHATLYWYQQILGQGPKLLIQFQNNGVVDDSQLPKDRFSAERLKGVDSTLKIQPAKLEDSAVYLCASSSPGQTNYGYTFGSGTRLTVV.

This clonotype was seen a single time. V gene TRBV2 combines with J gene TRBJ1-2; a weak D match, TRBD1 (5 bases). CDR3 length equals 16 residues. Germline V CDR1 and CDR2: SNHLY, FYNNEI. Trimming cost V 8 bases and J 4 bases, with 23 bases left between them. The CDR3 DNA follows: TGTGCCAGCTCAACCAATCGCGGAGGGGATACCTATGGCTACACCTTC. Its protein is CASSTNRGGDTYGYTF.

Turning to this clonotype: One end of the junction is discordant with germline, which a read error may explain. The chain employs TRBV7-9 and TRBJ1-1; 8 bases agree with TRBD1. The germline V gene has CDR1 SEHNR and CDR2 FQNEAQ (reference sequence). The length of the CDR3 is 18 residues. CDR3 loop: CASSRLGTGDIWGQRPDF. DNA of the CDR3: TGTGCCAGCAGCCGACTGGGGACAGGAGACATCTGGGGCCAACGTCCTGACTTT.